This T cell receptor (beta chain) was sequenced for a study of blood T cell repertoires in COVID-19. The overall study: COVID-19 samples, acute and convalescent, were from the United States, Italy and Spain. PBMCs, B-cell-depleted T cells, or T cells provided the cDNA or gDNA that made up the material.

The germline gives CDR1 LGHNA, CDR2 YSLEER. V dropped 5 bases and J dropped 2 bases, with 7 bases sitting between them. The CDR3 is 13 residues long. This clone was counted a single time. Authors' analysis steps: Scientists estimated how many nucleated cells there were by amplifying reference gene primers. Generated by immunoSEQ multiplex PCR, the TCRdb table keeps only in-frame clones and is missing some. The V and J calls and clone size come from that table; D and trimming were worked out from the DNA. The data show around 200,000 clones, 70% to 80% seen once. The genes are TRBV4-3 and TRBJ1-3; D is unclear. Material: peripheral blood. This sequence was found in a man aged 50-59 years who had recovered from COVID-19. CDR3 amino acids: CASSSLPGNTIYF. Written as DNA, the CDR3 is TGCGCCAGCAGCTCACTTCCTGGAAACACCATATATTTT.